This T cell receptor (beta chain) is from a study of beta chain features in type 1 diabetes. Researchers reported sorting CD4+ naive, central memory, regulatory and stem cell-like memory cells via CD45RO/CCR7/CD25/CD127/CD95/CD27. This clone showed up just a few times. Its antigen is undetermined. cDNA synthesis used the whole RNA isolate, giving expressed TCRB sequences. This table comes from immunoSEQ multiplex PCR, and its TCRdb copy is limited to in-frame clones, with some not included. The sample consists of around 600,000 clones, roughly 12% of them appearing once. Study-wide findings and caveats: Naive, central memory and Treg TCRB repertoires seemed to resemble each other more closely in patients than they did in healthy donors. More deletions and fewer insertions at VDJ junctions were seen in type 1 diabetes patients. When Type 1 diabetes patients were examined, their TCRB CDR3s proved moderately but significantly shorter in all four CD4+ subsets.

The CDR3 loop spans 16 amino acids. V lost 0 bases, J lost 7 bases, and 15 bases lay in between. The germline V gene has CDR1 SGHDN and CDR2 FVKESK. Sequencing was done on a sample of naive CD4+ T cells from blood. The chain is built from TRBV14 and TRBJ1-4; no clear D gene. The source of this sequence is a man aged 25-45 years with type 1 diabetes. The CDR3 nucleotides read TGTGCCAGCAGCCAAGATCAGACCCGCTCGAGTGAAAAACTGTTTTTT. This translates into CASSQDQTRSSEKLFF.